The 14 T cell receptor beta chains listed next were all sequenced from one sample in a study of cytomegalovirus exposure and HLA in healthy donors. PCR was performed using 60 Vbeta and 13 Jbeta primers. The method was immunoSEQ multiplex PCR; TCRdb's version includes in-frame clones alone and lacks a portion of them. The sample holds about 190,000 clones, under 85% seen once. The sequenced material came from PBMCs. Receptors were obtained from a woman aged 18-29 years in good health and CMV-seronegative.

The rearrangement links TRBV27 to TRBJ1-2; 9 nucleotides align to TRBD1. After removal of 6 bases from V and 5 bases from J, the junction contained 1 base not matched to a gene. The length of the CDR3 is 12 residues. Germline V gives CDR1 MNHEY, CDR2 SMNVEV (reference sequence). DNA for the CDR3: TGTGCCAGCAGACAGGGGGCATATGGCTACACCTTC. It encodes CASRQGAYGYTF.

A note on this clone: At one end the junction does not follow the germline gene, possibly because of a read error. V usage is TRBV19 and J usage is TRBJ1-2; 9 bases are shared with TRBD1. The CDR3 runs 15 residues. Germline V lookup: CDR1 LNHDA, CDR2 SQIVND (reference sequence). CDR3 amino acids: CASTPGQGFFIGCTF. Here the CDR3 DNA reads TGTGCCAGTACTCCGGGACAGGGATTTTTCATTGGCTGCACCTTC.

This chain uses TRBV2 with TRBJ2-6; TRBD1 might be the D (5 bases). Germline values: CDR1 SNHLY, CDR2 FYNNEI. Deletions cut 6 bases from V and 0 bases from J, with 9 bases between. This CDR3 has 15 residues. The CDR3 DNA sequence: TGTGCCAGCAGCGGACACCGCTCTGGGGCCAACGTCCTGACTTTC. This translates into CASSGHRSGANVLTF.

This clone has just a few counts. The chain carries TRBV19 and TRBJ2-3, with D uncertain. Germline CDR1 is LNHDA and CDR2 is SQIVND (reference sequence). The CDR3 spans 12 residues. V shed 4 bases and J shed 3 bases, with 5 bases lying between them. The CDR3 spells CASSRPTDTQYF. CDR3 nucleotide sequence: TGTGCCAGTAGTAGGCCTACAGATACGCAGTATTTT.

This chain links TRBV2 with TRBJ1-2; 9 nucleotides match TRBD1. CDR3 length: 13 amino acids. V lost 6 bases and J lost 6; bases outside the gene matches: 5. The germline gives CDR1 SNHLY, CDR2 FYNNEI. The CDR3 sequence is CASRWDREDGYTF. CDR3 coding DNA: TGTGCCAGCAGATGGGACAGGGAAGATGGCTACACCTTC.

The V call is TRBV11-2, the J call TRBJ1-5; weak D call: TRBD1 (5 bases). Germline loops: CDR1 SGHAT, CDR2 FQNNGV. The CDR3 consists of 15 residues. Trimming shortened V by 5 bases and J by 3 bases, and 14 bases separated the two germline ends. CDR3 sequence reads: CASSTTKGHNQPQHF. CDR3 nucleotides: TGTGCCAGCAGCACCACAAAAGGACACAATCAGCCCCAGCATTTT.

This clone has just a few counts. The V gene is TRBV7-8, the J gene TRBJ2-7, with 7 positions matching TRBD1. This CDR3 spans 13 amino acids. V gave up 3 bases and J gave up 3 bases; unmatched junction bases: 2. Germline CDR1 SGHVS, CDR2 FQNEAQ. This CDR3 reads CASSFDRDYEQYF. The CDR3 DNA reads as TGTGCCAGCAGCTTCGACAGGGACTACGAGCAGTACTTC.

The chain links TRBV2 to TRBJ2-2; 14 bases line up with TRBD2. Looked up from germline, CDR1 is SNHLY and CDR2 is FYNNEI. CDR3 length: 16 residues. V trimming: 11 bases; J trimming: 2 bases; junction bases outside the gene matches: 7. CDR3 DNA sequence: TGTGCCGGGGGGACTAGCGGGGGCTTCAACACCGGGGAGCTGTTTTTT. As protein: CAGGTSGGFNTGELFF.

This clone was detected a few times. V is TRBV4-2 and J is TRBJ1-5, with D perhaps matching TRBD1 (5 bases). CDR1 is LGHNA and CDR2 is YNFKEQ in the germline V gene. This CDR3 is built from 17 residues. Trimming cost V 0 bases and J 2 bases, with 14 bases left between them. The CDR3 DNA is TGTGCCAGCAGCCAAGAGGCGGGGCAACTGGGCAATCAGCCCCAGCATTTT. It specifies CASSQEAGQLGNQPQHF.

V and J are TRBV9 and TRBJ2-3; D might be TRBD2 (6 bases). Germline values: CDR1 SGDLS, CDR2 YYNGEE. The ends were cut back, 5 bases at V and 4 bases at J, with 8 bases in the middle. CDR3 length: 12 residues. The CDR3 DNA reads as TGTGCCAGCAGGGGGGGAGCAGATACGCAGTATTTT. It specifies CASRGGADTQYF. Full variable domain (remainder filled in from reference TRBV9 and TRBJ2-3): DSGVTQTPKHLITATGQRVTLRCSPRSGDLSVYWYQQSLDQGLQFLIQYYNGEERAKGNILERFSAQQFPDLHSELNLSSLELGDSALYFCASRGGADTQYFGPGTRLTVL.

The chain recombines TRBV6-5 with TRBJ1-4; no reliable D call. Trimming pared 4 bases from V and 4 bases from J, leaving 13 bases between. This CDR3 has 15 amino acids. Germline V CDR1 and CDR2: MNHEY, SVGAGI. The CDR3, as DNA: TGTGCCAGCAGTTCCCGGGGAGGCAGTAATGAAAAACTGTTTTTT. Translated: CASSSRGGSNEKLFF.

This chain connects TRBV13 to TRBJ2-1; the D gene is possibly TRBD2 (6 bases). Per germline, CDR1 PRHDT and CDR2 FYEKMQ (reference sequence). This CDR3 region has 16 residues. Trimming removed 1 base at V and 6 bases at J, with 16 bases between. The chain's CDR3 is CASSLEYGEDSNEQFF. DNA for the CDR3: TGTGCCAGCAGCTTAGAATACGGGGAGGACTCCAATGAGCAGTTCTTC.

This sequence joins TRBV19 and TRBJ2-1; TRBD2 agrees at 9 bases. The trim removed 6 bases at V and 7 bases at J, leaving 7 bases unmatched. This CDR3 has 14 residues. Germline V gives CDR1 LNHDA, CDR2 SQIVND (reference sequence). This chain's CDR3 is CASRTGTSMNEQFF. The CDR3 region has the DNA TGTGCCAGTAGGACCGGGACTAGCATGAATGAGCAGTTCTTC.

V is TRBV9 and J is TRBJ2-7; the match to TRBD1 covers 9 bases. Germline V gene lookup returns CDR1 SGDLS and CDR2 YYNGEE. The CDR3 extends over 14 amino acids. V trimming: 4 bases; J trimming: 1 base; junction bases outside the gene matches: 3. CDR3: CASSPDRGSYEQYF. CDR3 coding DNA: TGTGCCAGCAGCCCCGACAGGGGGTCCTACGAGCAGTACTTC.